The rows below give T cell receptor beta chains drawn from one sample of a study of blood T cell repertoires in COVID-19. Method: immunoSEQ multiplex PCR; TCRdb's copy keeps in-frame clones and lacks some. Of about 300,000 clones listed, nearly 90% are singletons. Sequencing was performed on PBMCs or T cells enriched from blood (not recorded which). These TCRs come from a woman aged 18-35 years with acute COVID-19. Each CDR3 is given without its conserved first and last residue.

j_gene,v_gene,len,CDR3aa
TRBJ2-7,TRBV5-4,13,ASSTPTSGSDEQY
TRBJ2-5,TRBV14,15,ASSQDDFIGSQETQY
TRBJ2-5,TRBV2,9,ASSAGETQY
TRBJ2-5,TRBV4-2,19,ASSQEFSSGRALVDQETQY
TRBJ2-1,TRBV15,10,ATSRDRNEQF
TRBJ2-2,TRBV9,10,ASSPGTGELF
TRBJ2-7,TRBV3-1/TRBV3-2,13,ASSQAAGVYYEQY
TRBJ1-1,TRBV7-9,13,ASSLQGAWDTEAF
TRBJ2-2,TRBV9,13,ASTRGWGDTGELF
TRBJ1-1,TRBV18,11,ASSPLPDSKAF
TRBJ1-1,TRBV15,15,ATSRADRGTMNTEAF
TRBJ2-1,TRBV27,12,ASSEYRESGEQF
TRBJ1-3,TRBV18,14,ASSPKEGRHSHTIY
TRBJ2-1,TRBV19,13,ASSWTGSHNNEQF
TRBJ2-1,TRBV19,13,ASSIGQGPYNEQF
TRBJ1-2,TRBV15,14,ATSRDPGEIGYGYT
TRBJ2-1,TRBV5-1,14,ASSLTGGDQAYEQF
TRBJ1-1,TRBV5-8,12,ASSALGGDTEAF
TRBJ2-1,TRBV7-8,17,ASSLSSLASIGSYNEQF
TRBJ1-6,TRBV6-5,13,ASTGTGNAWSPLH
TRBJ2-7,TRBV27,13,ASSLEAGGTYEQY
TRBJ1-5,TRBV19,12,ASSIRGSNQPQH
TRBJ2-1,TRBV6-5,9,ASSSIREQF
TRBJ2-1,TRBV11-3,14,ASSYDTSGFYNEQF
TRBJ1-1,TRBV9,15,ASSVVAEGAFWTEAF
TRBJ1-2,TRBV9,13,ASSATTGLNYGYT
TRBJ1-2,TRBV5-6,10,ASSPAARGYT
TRBJ2-2,TRBV6-2/TRBV6-3,18,ASSYDLTSGRFGNTGELF
TRBJ1-5,TRBV28,15,ASSSGQGPYSNQPQH
TRBJ1-5,TRBV6-4,14,ASSDGTGGNNQPQH
TRBJ2-7,TRBV11-2,13,ASSLGLAGGLEQY
TRBJ1-5,TRBV7-9,11,ASRQGSNQPQH
TRBJ1-4,TRBV18,13,ASSPRMGVWEKLF
TRBJ1-2,TRBV19,11,ASSMVQGSGYT
TRBJ1-1,TRBV6-5,11,ASSYSYGFGAF
TRBJ1-1,TRBV2,12,ASRMDRVGTEAF
TRBJ2-1,TRBV10-3,15,AISEEGLPSSYNEQF
TRBJ1-4,TRBV18,13,ASSPSSQGGEKLF
TRBJ2-1,TRBV5-4,13,ASSLALAGVVEQF
TRBJ2-7,TRBV14,12,ASSQWQNPYEQY
TRBJ2-7,TRBV5-3,7,AITGAFS
TRBJ2-3,TRBV9,12,ASSTSGSTDTQY
TRBJ1-5,TRBV5-5,13,ASSLVEGFGQPQH